This T cell receptor (beta chain) was obtained from a study of cytomegalovirus exposure and HLA in healthy donors. Study details: Earlier, 100 million to 130 million unique TCR beta sequences were recovered from about 179 million T cells by an analysis.

Vbeta (60) and Jbeta (13) primers were used in the PCR. As handled by the study authors: It was a later analysis that counted about 80 million unique TCR beta chains, of which about 10 million were shared. Here immunoSEQ multiplex PCR was the method, and the copy in TCRdb shows in-frame clones only, minus some. The V and J calls and clone size are taken from that table; D and trimming were inferred from the DNA. The sample lists under 150,000 clones, about 78% seen once, with around 2.6% in the top ten. Germline CDR1 is LGHNA and CDR2 is YNFKEQ. The CDR3 length is 16 residues. Findings and caveats of the study: A missense variant in DCLRE1C was later tied to TCR beta V- and J-gene trimming.

With regard to this clone: What it binds is not known. One end of the junction is discordant with germline, which a read error may explain.

Sequenced: PBMCs. The J gene is TRBJ1-1, the V gene TRBV4-2, with a tentative D call TRBD1 (5 bases). This clonotype was sampled from a human donor in good health. CDR3 residues: CVSSQELGLGRTEAFF. CDR3 DNA: TGTGTCAGCAGCCAAGAGTTAGGATTGGGGCGTACTGAAGCTTTCTTT.